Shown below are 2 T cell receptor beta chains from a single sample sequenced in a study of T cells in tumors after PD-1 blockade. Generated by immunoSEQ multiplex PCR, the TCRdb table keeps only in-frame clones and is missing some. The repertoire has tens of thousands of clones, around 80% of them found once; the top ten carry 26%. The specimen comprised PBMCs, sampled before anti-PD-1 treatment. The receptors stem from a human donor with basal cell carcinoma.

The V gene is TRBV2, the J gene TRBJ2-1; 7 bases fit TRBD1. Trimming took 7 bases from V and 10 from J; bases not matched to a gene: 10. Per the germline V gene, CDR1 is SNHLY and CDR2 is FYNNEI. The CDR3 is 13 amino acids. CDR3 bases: TGTGCCAGCACTAAAAGAACAGGGGACGAGCAGTTCTTC. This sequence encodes CASTKRTGDEQFF.

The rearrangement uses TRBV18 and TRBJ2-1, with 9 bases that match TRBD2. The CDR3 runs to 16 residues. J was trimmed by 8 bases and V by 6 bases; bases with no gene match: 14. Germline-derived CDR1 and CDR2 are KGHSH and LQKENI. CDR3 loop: CASSQPAGGQGDEQFF. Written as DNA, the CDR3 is TGTGCCAGCTCGCAACCCGCGGGGGGGCAGGGTGATGAGCAGTTCTTC.